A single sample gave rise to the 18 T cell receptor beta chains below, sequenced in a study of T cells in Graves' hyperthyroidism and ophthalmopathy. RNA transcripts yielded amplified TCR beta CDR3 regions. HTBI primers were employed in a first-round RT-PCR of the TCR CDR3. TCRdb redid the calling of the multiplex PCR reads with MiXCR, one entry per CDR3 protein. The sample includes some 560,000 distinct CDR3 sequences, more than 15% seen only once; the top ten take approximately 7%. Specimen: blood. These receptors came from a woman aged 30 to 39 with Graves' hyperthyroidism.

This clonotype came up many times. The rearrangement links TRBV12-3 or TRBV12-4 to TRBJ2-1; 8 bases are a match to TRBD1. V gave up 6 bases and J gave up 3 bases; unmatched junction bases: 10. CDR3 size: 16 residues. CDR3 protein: CASRPKGQGNYNEQFF. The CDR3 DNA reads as TGTGCCAGCAGACCCAAAGGACAGGGTAACTACAATGAGCAGTTCTTC.

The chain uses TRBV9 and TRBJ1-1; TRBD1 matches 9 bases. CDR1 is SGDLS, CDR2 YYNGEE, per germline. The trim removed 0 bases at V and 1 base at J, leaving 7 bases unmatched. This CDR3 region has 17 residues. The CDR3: CASSVDGRTGANTEAFF. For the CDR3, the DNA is TGTGCCAGCAGCGTAGATGGGAGGACAGGGGCGAACACTGAAGCTTTCTTT.

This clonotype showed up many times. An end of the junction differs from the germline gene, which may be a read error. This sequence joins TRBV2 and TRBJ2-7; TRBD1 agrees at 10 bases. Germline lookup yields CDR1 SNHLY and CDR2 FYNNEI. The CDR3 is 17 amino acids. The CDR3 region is CANSEAGTGDWTYEQYF. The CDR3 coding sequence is TGTGCCAACAGTGAAGCCGGGACAGGGGATTGGACCTACGAGCAGTACTTC.

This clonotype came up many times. The CDR3 sequence is CSVPRAGSEDNEQFF. CDR3 DNA sequence: TGCAGTGTCCCCCGGGCGGGATCCGAGGACAATGAGCAGTTCTTC. V usage is TRBV20-1 and J usage is TRBJ2-1; a possible D gene is TRBD2 (6 bases). The CDR3 runs 15 residues. Trimming cost V 7 bases and J 5 bases, with 21 bases left between them. Germline CDR1 and CDR2: DFQATT and SNEGSKA (reference sequence).

CDR3 sequence: CASSQERLRGQGSSYEQYF. For the CDR3, the DNA is TGTGCCAGCAGCCAAGAACGACTCAGGGGGCAAGGGAGCTCCTACGAGCAGTACTTC. This chain joins TRBV3-1 and TRBJ2-7, with 8 bases identical to TRBD1. Losses at the gene ends were 0 bases for V and 0 bases for J; bases not matched to a gene: 13. CDR3 length equals 19 residues. Germline CDR1 is LGHDT and CDR2 is YNNKEL (reference sequence).

The CDR3 reads CASRRGGGGGNEQFF. CDR3 sequence (DNA): TGTGCCAGCAGGCGGGGGGGGGGAGGCGGCAATGAGCAGTTCTTC. The chain joins TRBV12-3 or TRBV12-4 to TRBJ2-1, with 9 bases fitting TRBD2. This CDR3 has 15 residues. V was pared by 6 bases and J by 6 bases, with 9 bases of the junction left unmatched.

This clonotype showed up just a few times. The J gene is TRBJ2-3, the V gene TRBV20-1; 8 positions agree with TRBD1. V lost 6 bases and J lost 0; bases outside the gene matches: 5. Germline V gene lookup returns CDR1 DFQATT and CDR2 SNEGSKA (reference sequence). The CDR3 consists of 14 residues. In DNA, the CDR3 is TGCAGTGCGCCAGACAGGGGCAGCACAGATACGCAGTATTTT. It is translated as CSAPDRGSTDTQYF.

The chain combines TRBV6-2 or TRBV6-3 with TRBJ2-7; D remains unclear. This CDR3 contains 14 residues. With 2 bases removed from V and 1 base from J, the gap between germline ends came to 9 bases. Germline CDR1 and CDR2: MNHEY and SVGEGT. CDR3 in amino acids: CASSYEAYSYEQYF. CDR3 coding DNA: TGTGCCAGCAGTTACGAGGCATATTCCTACGAGCAGTACTTC.

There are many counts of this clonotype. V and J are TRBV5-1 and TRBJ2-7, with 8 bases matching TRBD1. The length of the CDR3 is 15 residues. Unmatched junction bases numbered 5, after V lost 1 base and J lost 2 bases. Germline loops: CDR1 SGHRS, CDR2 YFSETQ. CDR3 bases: TGCGCCAGCAGCTTGTCTGGGACAGGAACCTACGAGCAGTACTTC. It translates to CASSLSGTGTYEQYF.

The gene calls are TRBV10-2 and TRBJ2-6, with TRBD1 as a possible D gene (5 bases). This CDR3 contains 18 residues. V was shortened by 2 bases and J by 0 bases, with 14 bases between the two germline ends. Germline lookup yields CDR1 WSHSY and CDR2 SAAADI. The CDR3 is CASSEAGFTDSGANVLTF. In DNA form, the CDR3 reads TGCGCCAGCAGTGAGGCAGGGTTTACCGACTCTGGGGCCAACGTCCTGACTTTC.

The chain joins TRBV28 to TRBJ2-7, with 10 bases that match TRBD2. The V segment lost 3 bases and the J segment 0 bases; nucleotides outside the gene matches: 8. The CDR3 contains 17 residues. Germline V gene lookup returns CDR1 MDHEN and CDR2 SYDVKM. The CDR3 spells CASSFPGLAENSYEQYF. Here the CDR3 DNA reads TGTGCCAGCAGTTTTCCCGGACTAGCGGAAAACTCCTACGAGCAGTACTTC. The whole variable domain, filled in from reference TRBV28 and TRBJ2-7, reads DVKVTQSSRYLVKRTGEKVFLECVQDMDHENMFWYRQDPGLGLRLIYFSYDVKMKEKGDIPEGYSVSREKKERFSLILESASTNQTSMYLCASSFPGLAENSYEQYFGPGTRLTVT.

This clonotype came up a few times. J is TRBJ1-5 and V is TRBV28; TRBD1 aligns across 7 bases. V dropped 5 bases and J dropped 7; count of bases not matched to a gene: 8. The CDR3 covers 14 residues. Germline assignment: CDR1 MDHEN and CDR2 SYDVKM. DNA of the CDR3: TGTGCCAGCAGTGACCGGGACAGATTGCAGCCCCAGCATTTT. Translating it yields CASSDRDRLQPQHF.

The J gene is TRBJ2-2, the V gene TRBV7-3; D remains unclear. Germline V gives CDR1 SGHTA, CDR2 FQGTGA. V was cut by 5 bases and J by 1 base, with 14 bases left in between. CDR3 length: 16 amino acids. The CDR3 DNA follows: TGTGCCAGCAGCCCTCAGGTCACCCGGAACACCGGGGAGCTGTTTTTT. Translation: CASSPQVTRNTGELFF.

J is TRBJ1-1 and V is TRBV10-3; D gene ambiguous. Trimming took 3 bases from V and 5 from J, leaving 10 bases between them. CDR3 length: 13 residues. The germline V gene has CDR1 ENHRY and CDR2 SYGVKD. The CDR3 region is CAISDPQSTEAFF. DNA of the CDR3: TGTGCCATCAGTGACCCCCAGTCGACTGAAGCTTTCTTT.

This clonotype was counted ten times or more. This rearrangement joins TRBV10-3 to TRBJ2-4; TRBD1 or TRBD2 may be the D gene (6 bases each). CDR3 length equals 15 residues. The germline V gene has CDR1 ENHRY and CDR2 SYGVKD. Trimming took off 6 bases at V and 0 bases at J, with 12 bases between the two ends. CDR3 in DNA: TGTGCCATCAGGGGGGGACACCCAGCCAAAAACATTCAGTACTTC. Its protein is CAIRGGHPAKNIQYF.

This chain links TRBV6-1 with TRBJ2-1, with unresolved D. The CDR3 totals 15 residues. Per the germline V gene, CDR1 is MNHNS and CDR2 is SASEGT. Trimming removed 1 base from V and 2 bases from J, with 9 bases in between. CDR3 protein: CASSEVGPPYNEQFF. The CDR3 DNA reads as TGTGCCAGCAGTGAAGTTGGACCACCCTACAATGAGCAGTTCTTC.

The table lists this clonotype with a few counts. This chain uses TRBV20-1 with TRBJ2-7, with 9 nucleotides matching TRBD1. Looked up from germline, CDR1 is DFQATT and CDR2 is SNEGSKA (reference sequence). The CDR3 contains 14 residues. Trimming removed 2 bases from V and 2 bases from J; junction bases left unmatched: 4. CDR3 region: CSARKGQGTYEQYF. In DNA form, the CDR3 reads TGCAGTGCTAGAAAGGGACAGGGTACCTACGAGCAGTACTTC.

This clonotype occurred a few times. The CDR3 region has the DNA TGTGCCAGTAGTATGGGAAGCCCCTTAAGCTCCTACAATGAGCAGTTCTTC. Translation gives CASSMGSPLSSYNEQFF. The gene calls are TRBV19 and TRBJ2-1; D remains unclear. The CDR3 contains 17 residues. Germline-derived CDR1 and CDR2 are LNHDA and SQIVND (reference sequence). V lost 3 bases and J lost 0, with 15 bases in between.